This T cell receptor beta chain is drawn from a study of CD8+ T cells in alopecia areata. Across the study: Severity scoring for treated patients was based on the percentage of affected scalp area. General study results and limits: Across lesional scalp, and particularly alopecia totalis/universalis, clonality surpassed that of normal scalp. Scalp clonality, along with expanded CD8+ clones among the top 100, was significantly decreased by tofacitinib.

Concerning this clone itself: Its target is not known.

Following RNA extraction, reverse transcription yielded cDNA that acted as the sequencing template. Using immunoSEQ multiplex PCR, the repertoire was profiled, and TCRdb retains in-frame clones only, with some absent. The sample includes some 170,000 clones, about 61% of them seen just once. Looked up from germline, CDR1 is SQVTM and CDR2 is ANQGSEA. This CDR3 contains 12 residues. Trimming cost V 7 bases and J 13 bases; bases outside gene matches: 12. The treatment here: oral pan-JAK inhibitor, 5-10 mg twice daily. This receptor was identified in a human donor with alopecia areata. V is TRBV29-1 and J is TRBJ1-2; 10 bases match TRBD1. The material sequenced was CD4+ T cells sorted from blood, taken at approximately week 60, from a patient treated with tofacitinib. The DNA for the CDR3 is TGCAGCGCCAACCTGGGACAGGGGATTATCACCTTC. Protein product: CSANLGQGIITF.